These 23 T cell receptor beta chains came from one sample sequenced in a study of early T cells in non-severe SARS-CoV-2 infection. MiXCR, applied by TCRdb to the 5' RACE reads, yields one record per CDR3 protein. Altogether 70,000 to 80,000 distinct CDR3 sequences are present, over 10% being singletons, with the ten largest covering around 2.8%. Specimen: whole blood, collected at baseline. These receptors came from an adult who was a healthcare worker with PCR-confirmed SARS-CoV-2 infection or an uninfected control (not recorded which).

This clonotype was seen a handful of times. J is TRBJ2-1 and V is TRBV7-9; 12 bases map to TRBD1. This CDR3 comprises 18 residues. CDR1 is SEHNR and CDR2 is FQNEAQ in the germline V gene (reference sequence). After removal of 5 bases from V and 4 bases from J, the junction contained 12 bases not matched to a gene. The CDR3 loop reads CASSPGTGGVRRYNEQFF. The CDR3 nucleotides are TGTGCCAGCAGCCCTGGGACAGGGGGCGTCAGGAGGTACAATGAGCAGTTCTTC.

This clonotype was counted only a few times. This chain links TRBV12-3 or TRBV12-4 with TRBJ1-2; tentative D call: TRBD1 (5 bases). V was trimmed by 5 bases and J by 8 bases, leaving 15 bases between them. The CDR3 runs to 13 residues. The CDR3 DNA reads as TGTGCCAGCAGTGAACAGGTCCCCTACGGCTACACCTTC. Amino acid sequence: CASSEQVPYGYTF.

This clonotype occurred many times. V usage is TRBV12-3 or TRBV12-4 and J usage is TRBJ1-4; D call uncertain. V was cut by 3 bases and J by 8 bases, with 25 bases left in between. The CDR3 has 18 residues. Here the CDR3 reads CASSLVVWQRVRREKLFF. The CDR3 region has the DNA TGTGCCAGCAGTTTGGTTGTCTGGCAGCGGGTCCGTCGAGAAAAACTGTTTTTT.

This clonotype was picked up many times. The chain employs TRBV10-2 and TRBJ1-4; D is uncertain. The CDR3 spans 13 residues. Germline loops: CDR1 WSHSY, CDR2 SAAADI. V lost 7 bases, J lost 5 bases, and 11 bases lay in between. The CDR3 spells CASTPGRNEKLFF. The DNA of the CDR3 is TGCGCCAGCACACCCGGACGCAATGAAAAACTGTTTTTT.

The rearrangement links TRBV5-1 to TRBJ2-7; D remains ambiguous. The ends were cut back, 0 bases at V and 6 bases at J, with 13 bases in the middle. Germline V gene lookup returns CDR1 SGHRS and CDR2 YFSETQ. This CDR3 has 14 amino acids. The CDR3 DNA reads as TGCGCCAGCAGCTTGGTCCTATCAGCCGCCGAGCAGTACTTC. Amino acid sequence: CASSLVLSAAEQYF.

This clonotype was recorded at least ten times. The genes are TRBV12-3 or TRBV12-4 and TRBJ1-5; tentative D call: TRBD1 (6 bases). The V and J ends lost 2 bases and 2 bases respectively, with 7 bases between them. CDR3 length: 14 residues. CDR3 sequence: CASSLRTGNQPQHF. The DNA of the CDR3 is TGTGCCAGCAGTTTACGGACAGGCAATCAGCCCCAGCATTTT.

Many counts were recorded for this clonotype. This rearrangement joins TRBV20-1 to TRBJ1-2; weak D call: TRBD1 (5 bases). The CDR3 extends over 13 amino acids. Germline lookup yields CDR1 DFQATT and CDR2 SNEGSKA (reference sequence). V was pared by 7 bases and J by 7 bases, with 19 bases between. CDR3 in amino acids: CSGRIVGDSGYTF. CDR3 bases: TGCAGTGGAAGGATCGTGGGGGACTCTGGCTACACCTTC.

The chain recombines TRBV19 with TRBJ2-7, with a tentative D call TRBD1 (6 bases). The CDR3 spans 13 residues. The V and J ends lost 6 bases and 3 bases respectively, with 12 bases between them. From germline, CDR1 is LNHDA and CDR2 SQIVND (reference sequence). CDR3 bases: TGTGCCAGTAGCTTCGGACAGCGCTACGAGCAGTACTTC. This translates into CASSFGQRYEQYF.

This clonotype was observed many times. This rearrangement joins TRBV7-7 to TRBJ2-3; a weak D match, TRBD2 (7 bases). The ends were cut back, 4 bases at V and 1 base at J, with 12 bases in the middle. The CDR3 is 15 amino acids. CDR1 and CDR2 (germline): SSHAT, FNYEAQ (reference sequence). The DNA for the CDR3 is TGTGCCAGCAGCTCTTCGGGGGGCCGCACAGATACGCAGTATTTT. It codes for CASSSSGGRTDTQYF.

This clonotype was seen a few times. The CDR3 sequence is CASSLNRQGVGNSPLHF. In DNA form, the CDR3 reads TGTGCCAGCAGCCTAAACCGACAGGGAGTGGGAAATTCACCCCTCCACTTT. The chain has TRBV11-2 and TRBJ1-6; 7 bases map to TRBD1. V dropped 5 bases and J dropped 7; count of bases not matched to a gene: 14. CDR1 SGHAT and CDR2 FQNNGV come from the germline V gene. The CDR3 contains 17 residues.

The V and J genes are TRBV18 and TRBJ1-6, with 8 positions matching TRBD1. The CDR3 sequence is 14 residues long. Germline lookup yields CDR1 KGHSH and CDR2 LQKENI. V shed 5 bases and J 8 bases; nucleotides not matched to a gene: 5. In DNA, the CDR3 is TGTGCCAGCTCATCGACAGGGGTGGATTCACCCCTCCACTTT. Translating gives CASSSTGVDSPLHF.

This clonotype was counted ten times or more. This chain uses TRBV19 with TRBJ2-1, with TRBD2 matching 13 bases. This CDR3 region has 15 residues. V dropped 5 bases and J dropped 8; count of bases not matched to a gene: 6. Germline CDR1 reads LNHDA; CDR2 reads SQIVND (reference sequence). The CDR3 region is CASSLTSGGAHEQFF. CDR3 nucleotide sequence: TGTGCCAGTAGTCTCACTAGCGGGGGGGCCCATGAGCAGTTCTTC.

The chain links TRBV6-2 or TRBV6-3 to TRBJ1-5; a possible D gene is TRBD1 (5 bases). The CDR3 is 13 amino acids. V was pared by 6 bases and J by 7 bases, with 13 bases between. Germline CDR1 MNHEY, CDR2 SVGEGT. The CDR3 sequence: CASSRRRGQPQHF. CDR3 in DNA: TGTGCCAGCAGCCGCAGGAGGGGACAGCCCCAGCATTTT.

The chain uses TRBV7-6 and TRBJ2-7; weak D call: TRBD2 (6 bases). Germline lookup yields CDR1 SGHVS and CDR2 FNYEAQ. V shed 0 bases and J shed 2 bases, with 20 bases lying between them. This CDR3 has 18 residues. The CDR3 sequence: CASSLAPAMGTFAYEQYF. The CDR3 nucleotides read TGTGCCAGCAGCTTAGCCCCGGCCATGGGGACTTTCGCCTACGAGCAGTACTTC.

This clonotype came up many times. The chain employs TRBV7-9 and TRBJ1-5; TRBD1 matches at 9 bases. Germline lookup yields CDR1 SEHNR and CDR2 FQNEAQ (reference sequence). The CDR3 spans 15 residues. Losses at the gene ends were 10 bases for V and 6 bases for J; bases not matched to a gene: 13. The CDR3 loop is CATGPDRGSGQPQHF. The CDR3 DNA follows: TGTGCCACTGGACCAGACAGGGGGTCAGGTCAGCCCCAGCATTTT.

The chain combines TRBV7-9 with TRBJ1-4; unclear D gene. From germline, CDR1 is SEHNR and CDR2 FQNEAQ (reference sequence). Deletions cut 5 bases from V and 6 bases from J, with 16 bases between. The CDR3 is 15 residues long. The CDR3 sequence: CASSPAVGWDEKLFF. For the CDR3, the DNA is TGTGCCAGCAGCCCCGCAGTTGGCTGGGATGAAAAACTGTTTTTT.

The chain links TRBV4-1 to TRBJ2-2, with a weak D call TRBD1 (5 bases). In germline, CDR1 is MGHRA, CDR2 YSYEKL. V lost 0 bases to trimming and J lost 4 bases, with 9 bases between them. This CDR3 has 15 residues. The DNA of the CDR3 is TGCGCCAGCAGCCAAGAGGGCAGGGTCACCGGGGAGCTGTTTTTT. Translating gives CASSQEGRVTGELFF.

This clonotype showed up just a few times. The J gene is TRBJ2-5, the V gene TRBV29-1; 8 nucleotides align to TRBD1. Germline lookup yields CDR1 SQVTM and CDR2 ANQGSEA. This CDR3 has 14 residues. The V segment lost 6 bases and the J segment 0 bases; nucleotides outside the gene matches: 6. DNA for the CDR3: TGCAGCGTAGGGGACAGGAGGTACCAAGAGACCCAGTACTTC. Translated: CSVGDRRYQETQYF.

CDR3 in DNA: TGTGCCAGCAGCAGGGACAGACTTCAAGCGGAGACCCAGTACTTC. It translates to CASSRDRLQAETQYF. V usage is TRBV12-3 or TRBV12-4 and J usage is TRBJ2-5, with 7 bases aligning to TRBD1. The CDR3 has 15 residues. Trimming removed 6 bases from V and 5 bases from J; junction bases left unmatched: 12.

As DNA, the CDR3 is TGTGCCAGCAGAAAAGAATTCAACTATGGCTACACCTTC. Translating it yields CASRKEFNYGYTF. The chain employs TRBV6-1 and TRBJ1-2; D call uncertain. Germline loops: CDR1 MNHNS, CDR2 SASEGT. The CDR3 has 13 amino acids. V was pared by 6 bases and J by 2 bases, with 10 bases between.

This clonotype has a handful of counts. The CDR3 spells CATKVRWTSGGEETQYF. The CDR3 DNA reads as TGTGCCACCAAAGTCCGATGGACTAGCGGGGGGGAAGAGACCCAGTACTTC. The chain recombines TRBV27 with TRBJ2-5; 15 nucleotides match TRBD2. V was clipped by 10 bases and J by 3 bases; unmatched bases: 12. Germline CDR1 reads MNHEY; CDR2 reads SMNVEV (reference sequence). The CDR3 runs to 17 residues.

In this sample, this clonotype turned up many times. Written as DNA, the CDR3 is TGCAGCGTTCGCCCCGGGACGGTCGAAGCTTTCTTT. It encodes CSVRPGTVEAFF. J is TRBJ1-1 and V is TRBV29-1, with D possibly being TRBD1 (5 bases). The CDR3 length is 12 residues. Germline values: CDR1 SQVTM, CDR2 ANQGSEA. The ends were cut back, 5 bases at V and 8 bases at J, with 15 bases in the middle.

On this clonotype itself: Sequence at one end of the junction differs from germline and may be a read error. J is TRBJ2-4 and V is TRBV7-9; 7 bases match TRBD1. This CDR3 region has 13 residues. CDR1 and CDR2 (germline): SEHNR, FQNEAQ (reference sequence). CDR3 amino acids: CTSSQGVKNIQYF. Here the CDR3 DNA reads TGTACCAGCAGCCAGGGGGTAAAAAACATTCAGTACTTC.